This T cell receptor (beta chain) originates from a study of blood T cell repertoires in COVID-19. Across the whole study: Sources were T cells, B-cell-depleted T cells, or PBMCs; the material itself was cDNA or gDNA.

This clone appeared a single time. In the original analysis: Scientists estimated how many nucleated cells there were by amplifying reference gene primers. The table came from immunoSEQ multiplex PCR; TCRdb's copy has only in-frame clones and leaves some out. V, J and clone size reflect that table, while D and trimming were determined from the DNA. The table includes 70,000 or so clones, over 80% detected once. There are 11 residues in the CDR3. Germline V gene sequence: CDR1 DFQATT, CDR2 SNEGSKA (reference sequence). V lost 5 bases and J lost 15; bases outside the gene matches: 9. Specimen: peripheral blood. The rearrangement joins TRBV20-1 to TRBJ2-1, with 8 bases aligning to TRBD2. The sequence derives from a man aged 50 to 59 with active COVID-19. The CDR3 loop reads CSALSGSVPFF. Here the CDR3 DNA reads TGCAGTGCTTTGAGCGGGAGTGTACCGTTCTTC.